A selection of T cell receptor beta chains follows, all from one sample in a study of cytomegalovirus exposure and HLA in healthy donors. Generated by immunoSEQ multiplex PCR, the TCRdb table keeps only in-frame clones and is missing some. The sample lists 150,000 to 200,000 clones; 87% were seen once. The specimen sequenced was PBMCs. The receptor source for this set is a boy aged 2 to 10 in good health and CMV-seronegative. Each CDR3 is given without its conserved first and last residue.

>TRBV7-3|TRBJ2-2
ASSLPEWGGNTGELF
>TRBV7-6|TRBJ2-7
ATSRDSSYEQY
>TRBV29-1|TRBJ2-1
SVPSFGLAGDNEQF
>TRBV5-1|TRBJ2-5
ASSTGQGQETQY
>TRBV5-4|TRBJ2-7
ASGGAPGSYEQY
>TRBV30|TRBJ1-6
ACLCRSTDINPNSPLH
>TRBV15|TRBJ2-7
ATRRGDSYEQY
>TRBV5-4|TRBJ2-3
ASGTWTSGSADTQY
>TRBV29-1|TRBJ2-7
SVGTGLGQY
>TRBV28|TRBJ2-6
ASSNSRSGANVLT
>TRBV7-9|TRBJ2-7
ASSLRQGNEQY
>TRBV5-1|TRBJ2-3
ASSFFGQAADTQY
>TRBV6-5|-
ASSPGTVYEQY
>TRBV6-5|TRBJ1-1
ASSRQGNTEAF
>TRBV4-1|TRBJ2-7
ASSQGVLSYEQY
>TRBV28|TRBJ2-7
ASSGTYRVEQY
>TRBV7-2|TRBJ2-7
ASGDYTYEQY
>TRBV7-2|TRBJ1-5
ASSDRGLSGQPQH
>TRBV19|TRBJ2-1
ASSMGAGGPDEQF
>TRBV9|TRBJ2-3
ASSVGQGVTDTQY
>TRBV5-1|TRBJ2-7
ASSFREGSEQY
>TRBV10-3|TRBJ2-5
AISGSGTSGRAGETQY
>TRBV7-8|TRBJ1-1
ASSMWTGVNTEAF
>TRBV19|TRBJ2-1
ASSPSGAGVNYNEQF
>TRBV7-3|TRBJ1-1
ASSLTLESLGDTEAF
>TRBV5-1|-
ASSPERVSSYEQY
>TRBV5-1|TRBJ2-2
ASSPFDRRGTGELF
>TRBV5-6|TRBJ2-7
ASSLVTSTLYEQY
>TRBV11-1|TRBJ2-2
ASATQGRDTGELF
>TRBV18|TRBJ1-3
ASSPGGSGNTIY
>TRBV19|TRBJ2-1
ASSIDVAGGRKYNEQF
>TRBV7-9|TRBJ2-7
ASSLSGSNEQY
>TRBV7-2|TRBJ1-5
ASSLTTGMGQPQH
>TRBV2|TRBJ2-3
ASSELAGGADTQY
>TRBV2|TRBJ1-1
ASEGTEAF
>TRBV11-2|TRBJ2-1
ASSLWDMYNEQF
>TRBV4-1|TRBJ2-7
ASSNEPGVAYEQY
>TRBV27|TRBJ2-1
ASRRQGSNEQF
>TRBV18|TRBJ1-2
ASSGQGINGYT
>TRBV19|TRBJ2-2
ASTLDRGGTGELF
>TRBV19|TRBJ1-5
ASSFGGGRQPQH
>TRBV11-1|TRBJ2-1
ASSLARVKSSYNEQF
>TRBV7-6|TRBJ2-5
ASSHFWLRGETQY
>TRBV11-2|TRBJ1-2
ASSLTRGTVLNYGYT
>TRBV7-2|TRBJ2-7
ASTTSGFSYEQY
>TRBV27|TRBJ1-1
ASSRKQGNTEAF
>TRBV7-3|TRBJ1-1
ASSLTRGTEAF
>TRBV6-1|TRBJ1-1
ASIGADRYTEAF
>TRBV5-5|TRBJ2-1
ASQQGGHNYDEQF
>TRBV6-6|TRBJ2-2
ASSYLGGGTGELF
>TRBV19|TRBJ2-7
ASSPDGTSAYEQY
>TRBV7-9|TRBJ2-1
ASSTLLAGGPGEQF
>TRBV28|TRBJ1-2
ASSSPGTGDGYT